Presented here are 30 T cell receptor beta chains from one specimen sequenced in a study of regulatory T cells in long-lasting Graves disease. In building TCR beta libraries, iRepertoire HTBI primers were used together with Arm-PCR of CDR3 regions. TCRdb reprocessed the multiplex PCR reads via MiXCR and lists one record per CDR3 protein. The sample has around 500,000 distinct CDR3 sequences; roughly 20% are singletons. The time point denotes: persistent/refractory GD, antithyroid drugs over 5 years with positive TRAb. There was RNA extracted from PBMCs, and the TCR library was made from it. Source: peripheral blood mononuclear cells (PBMCs), taken when the disease was refractory, from a patient treated with antithyroid drugs. Receptors originate from a female donor with Graves disease.

There are many counts of this clonotype. The chain uses TRBV11-2 and TRBJ1-1, with D hard to call. There are 13 residues in the CDR3. V was clipped by 3 bases and J by 1 base, with 6 bases between them. Germline assignment: CDR1 SGHAT and CDR2 FQNNGV. CDR3 loop: CASSLPANTEAFF. The CDR3 DNA reads as TGTGCCAGCAGCTTGCCGGCGAACACTGAAGCTTTCTTT.

This clonotype appeared many times. The V and J genes are TRBV12-3 or TRBV12-4 and TRBJ2-7; D is perhaps TRBD1 (5 bases). V lost 6 bases and J 6 bases, leaving 18 bases between the germline ends. This CDR3 is built from 14 residues. CDR3 nucleotide sequence: TGTGCCAGCAGCCTAACCAGGGTCTTGGGCGAGCAGTACTTC. This translates into CASSLTRVLGEQYF.

The table lists this clonotype with many counts. This chain uses TRBV19 with TRBJ1-5; maybe TRBD1 (5 bases). CDR1 and CDR2 (germline): LNHDA, SQIVND (reference sequence). The V gene lost 2 bases and the J gene lost 6 bases, with 17 bases spanning the gap. The length of the CDR3 is 16 residues. CDR3 loop: CASSIMGSGDGQPQHF. CDR3 DNA sequence: TGTGCCAGTAGTATAATGGGATCGGGGGATGGTCAGCCCCAGCATTTT.

The J gene is TRBJ2-7, the V gene TRBV14; 7 bases are shared with TRBD2. Per the germline V gene, CDR1 is SGHDN and CDR2 is FVKESK. V dropped 4 bases and J dropped 4; count of bases not matched to a gene: 4. CDR3 size: 13 residues. The CDR3 DNA reads as TGTGCCAGCAGCCCCTATAGCGGGTACGAGCAGTACTTC. Its protein is CASSPYSGYEQYF.

The V and J genes are TRBV5-1 and TRBJ1-2; 9 bases are a match to TRBD1. Losses at the gene ends were 1 base for V and 6 bases for J; bases not matched to a gene: 4. CDR1 is SGHRS, CDR2 YFSETQ, per germline. The CDR3 covers 14 residues. The CDR3 bases are TGCGCCAGCAGCTTGATGGACAGGGGAGATGGCTACACCTTC. Protein: CASSLMDRGDGYTF.

On this clonotype: A much larger clone differs from this one at a single base, so this may be a read error. The CDR3 reads CASSLGTGWNTEASF. CDR3 in DNA: TGTGCCAGCAGTTTAGGGACAGGGTGGAACACTGAAGCTTCCTTT. The gene calls are TRBV27 and TRBJ1-1; 9 bases line up with TRBD1. CDR1 is MNHEY and CDR2 is SMNVEV in the germline V gene (reference sequence). This CDR3 is built from 15 residues.

The V gene is TRBV27, the J gene TRBJ2-2; 13 nucleotides line up with TRBD2. V gave up 7 bases and J gave up 7 bases; unmatched junction bases: 15. CDR3 length equals 18 residues. In germline, CDR1 is MNHEY, CDR2 SMNVEV (reference sequence). CDR3 nucleotides: TGTGCCAGCATGGGAACTAGCGGGAGGGCCGATATGGTCGGGGAGCTGTTTTTT. Its translation: CASMGTSGRADMVGELFF.

The table lists this clonotype with many counts. This rearrangement joins TRBV28 to TRBJ1-5, with TRBD1 matching over 8 bases. The CDR3 loop spans 14 amino acids. V was clipped by 5 bases and J by 5 bases; unmatched bases: 5. CDR1 and CDR2 from the germline V gene are MDHEN and SYDVKM. The chain's CDR3 is CASSDRGWDQPQHF. Here the CDR3 DNA reads TGTGCCAGCAGTGACAGGGGATGGGATCAGCCCCAGCATTTT.

J is TRBJ1-5 and V is TRBV4-3; the D is unclear. Trimming took 5 bases from V and 6 from J, leaving 17 bases between them. The CDR3 runs 15 residues. Germline V gives CDR1 LGHNA, CDR2 YSLEER. The CDR3 sequence is CASSFRVGDGQPQHF. The CDR3 nucleotides read TGCGCCAGCAGCTTTCGCGTCGGGGATGGTCAGCCCCAGCATTTT.

This clonotype was counted between two and nine times. The chain employs TRBV4-3 and TRBJ2-7; D may be TRBD2 (6 bases). This CDR3 has 16 residues. The V end lost 0 bases, the J end lost 2 bases, and 14 bases lay between the germline ends. Germline CDR1 is LGHNA and CDR2 is YSLEER. The chain's CDR3 is CASSQDVTRGTYEQYF. In DNA, the CDR3 is TGCGCCAGCAGCCAAGATGTGACTAGGGGAACCTACGAGCAGTACTTC.

There are a few counts of this clonotype. A read error may be the cause here, since a much bigger clone is one base away. This chain joins TRBV24-1 and TRBJ2-5; TRBD2 agrees at 7 bases. There are 14 residues in the CDR3. Germline CDR1 reads KGHDR; CDR2 reads SFDVKD. The CDR3 sequence: CATSELGLEETQCF. CDR3 nucleotides: TGTGCCACCAGTGAACTTGGACTAGAAGAGACCCAGTGCTTC.

As for this clonotype: A read error may be the cause here, since a much bigger clone is one base away. This chain joins TRBV13 and TRBJ1-1; D is uncertain. This CDR3 has 14 amino acids. Trimming took 7 bases from V and 0 from J, leaving 12 bases between them. Germline V gene sequence: CDR1 PRHDT, CDR2 FYEKMQ (reference sequence). The CDR3 DNA sequence: TGTGCCAGCACAGACGGGATCTTGAACACTGAAGCTTTCTTT. Translated, it gives CASTDGILNTEAFF.

This clonotype was counted many times. The chain is built from TRBV6-1 and TRBJ1-5; D might be TRBD1 (6 bases). The V and J ends lost 6 bases and 1 base respectively, with 13 bases between them. The CDR3 sequence is 15 residues long. CDR1 MNHNS and CDR2 SASEGT come from the germline V gene. CDR3 protein: CASRNTGPSNQPQHF. The CDR3 DNA sequence: TGTGCCAGCAGAAATACAGGGCCGAGCAATCAGCCCCAGCATTTT.

The chain recombines TRBV7-2 with TRBJ1-4; tentative D call: TRBD1 (6 bases). Trimming pared 7 bases from V and 5 bases from J, leaving 14 bases between. Germline values: CDR1 SGHTA, CDR2 FQGNSA. There are 14 residues in the CDR3. CDR3 DNA sequence: TGTGCCAGCACCCAGGGGCCAGGGAATGAAAAACTGTTTTTT. The encoded protein is CASTQGPGNEKLFF.

The V and J genes are TRBV29-1 and TRBJ1-1; 9 positions agree with TRBD1. After removal of 4 bases from V and 4 bases from J, the junction contained 4 bases not matched to a gene. CDR1 SQVTM and CDR2 ANQGSEA come from the germline V gene. The CDR3 sequence is 13 residues long. In DNA, the CDR3 is TGCAGCGTTGGGACAGGGGTAGGCACTGAAGCTTTCTTT. Translated: CSVGTGVGTEAFF.

This clonotype was seen many times. V is TRBV12-3 or TRBV12-4 and J is TRBJ2-2; TRBD1 agrees at 9 bases. The CDR3 consists of 15 residues. The V segment lost 6 bases and the J segment 6 bases; nucleotides outside the gene matches: 8. CDR3 DNA sequence: TGTGCCAGCAGCCGGGACAGGGCTGGGGCCGGGGAGCTGTTTTTT. Protein product: CASSRDRAGAGELFF.

This clonotype was recorded many times. This rearrangement joins TRBV7-2 to TRBJ2-7; 9 bases line up with TRBD1. The CDR3 covers 16 residues. Germline values: CDR1 SGHTA, CDR2 FQGNSA. The V segment lost 0 bases and the J segment 0 bases; nucleotides outside the gene matches: 3. The CDR3 spells CASSLATGGASYEQYF. The CDR3 DNA sequence: TGTGCCAGCAGCTTAGCCACAGGGGGCGCCTCCTACGAGCAGTACTTC.

This clonotype was recorded many times. The chain carries TRBV27 and TRBJ2-7, with D possibly matching TRBD2 (7 bases). V lost 6 bases and J lost 5, with 20 bases in between. Germline loops: CDR1 MNHEY, CDR2 SMNVEV (reference sequence). This CDR3 has 15 residues. The CDR3 DNA reads TGTGCCAGCAGGTTGAGGGGGGGCTCCCGCCACGAGCAGTACTTC. Encoded protein: CASRLRGGSRHEQYF.

This clonotype came up many times. The chain employs TRBV29-1 and TRBJ1-1, with D perhaps matching TRBD1 (5 bases). CDR1 and CDR2 (germline): SQVTM, ANQGSEA. Deletions cut 7 bases from V and 13 bases from J, with 19 bases between. CDR3 length equals 11 residues. CDR3 in amino acids: CSAERGNVGFF. The CDR3 DNA sequence: TGCAGCGCGGAACGGGGGAATGTGGGTTTCTTT.

This clonotype was recorded many times. The chain uses TRBV5-1 and TRBJ1-5; 9 nucleotides agree with TRBD1. CDR1 SGHRS and CDR2 YFSETQ come from the germline V gene. The V gene end was trimmed by 4 bases and the J gene end by 6 bases; junction bases not matched to a gene: 5. This CDR3 contains 14 residues. This chain's CDR3 is CASSAGTGFQPQHF. The CDR3 nucleotides read TGCGCCAGCAGCGCGGGGACAGGGTTTCAGCCCCAGCATTTT. Based on the CDR3 plus reference TRBV5-1 and TRBJ1-5, the full variable domain is KAGVTQTPRYLIKTRGQQVTLSCSPISGHRSVSWYQQTPGQGLQFLFEYFSETQRNKGNFPGRFSGRQFSNSRSEMNVSTLELGDSALYLCASSAGTGFQPQHFGDGTRLSIL.

This clonotype was observed at least ten times. This chain uses TRBV6-1 with TRBJ2-7; 10 positions agree with TRBD2. The CDR3 has 14 residues. The germline V gene encodes CDR1 MNHNS and CDR2 SASEGT. V lost 6 bases to trimming and J lost 2 bases; unmatched junction nucleotides: 4. Here the CDR3 reads CASRGAGGAYEQYF. The CDR3 region has the DNA TGTGCCAGCAGGGGAGCGGGAGGGGCCTACGAGCAGTACTTC.

CDR3 nucleotides: TGTGCCAGCAGACCCGAAAGCACAGATACGCAGTATTTT. Protein: CASRPESTDTQYF. The rearrangement uses TRBV5-4 and TRBJ2-3; no clear D. V gave up 5 bases and J gave up 0 bases, with 7 bases separating them. This CDR3 has 13 residues. Germline CDR1 is SGHNT and CDR2 is YYREEE (reference sequence).

This clonotype was recorded at least ten times. DNA for the CDR3: TGCAGCGTTGAACGCAGACAGGGGGAAAAGCAGTACTTC. It codes for CSVERRQGEKQYF. This chain uses TRBV29-1 with TRBJ2-7, with 9 bases lining up with TRBD1. Germline assignment: CDR1 SQVTM and CDR2 ANQGSEA. The CDR3 has 13 amino acids. V shed 2 bases, J shed 8 bases, and the junction held 7 bases outside the gene matches.

This clonotype has a count of ten or more. The chain is built from TRBV6-5 and TRBJ1-5; possibly TRBD1 for D (5 bases). The V end was cut by 2 bases, the J end by 7 bases, with 12 bases between. CDR1 and CDR2 (germline): MNHEY, SVGAGI. The CDR3 is 14 amino acids. The CDR3 spells CASSYEPGRQPQHF. CDR3 sequence (DNA): TGTGCCAGCAGTTACGAGCCGGGGCGACAGCCCCAGCATTTT.

This clonotype occurred many times. J is TRBJ2-7 and V is TRBV2, with D possibly TRBD2 on 6 matching bases. The V end lost 6 bases, the J end lost 0 bases, and 12 bases lay between the germline ends. Germline loops: CDR1 SNHLY, CDR2 FYNNEI. The CDR3 has 14 amino acids. The CDR3: CASSDRDSSYEQYF. CDR3 bases: TGTGCCAGCAGCGATAGGGACTCCTCCTACGAGCAGTACTTC.

Comment on this clonotype: This could be a read error, since a much larger clone is one nucleotide away. The CDR3 coding sequence is TGCAGCGTTGGCGCCGGGACCTACACTGAAGCTTTCTTT. Encoded protein: CSVGAGTYTEAFF. V is TRBV29-1 and J is TRBJ1-1; the D gene is possibly TRBD1 (5 bases). Germline CDR1 reads SQVTM; CDR2 reads ANQGSEA. With 4 bases removed from V and 3 bases from J, the gap between germline ends came to 12 bases. This CDR3 comprises 13 residues.

This clonotype was counted at least ten times. V gene TRBV2 combines with J gene TRBJ2-7; the match to TRBD2 covers 8 bases. Germline V gene lookup returns CDR1 SNHLY and CDR2 FYNNEI. V lost 4 bases, J lost 2 bases, and 7 bases stayed unmatched. This CDR3 spans 15 amino acids. The CDR3 DNA sequence: TGTGCCAGCAGTGGGTCTAGCGGGCTGGCCTACGAGCAGTACTTC. Protein sequence: CASSGSSGLAYEQYF.

This clonotype was found a few times. The chain is built from TRBV10-3 and TRBJ2-5, with D hard to call. V lost 2 bases to trimming and J lost 5 bases, with 6 bases between them. Germline assignment: CDR1 ENHRY and CDR2 SYGVKD. The CDR3 length is 12 residues. CDR3 DNA sequence: TGTGCCATCAGTGAGGCTCGTGAGACCCAGTACTTC. Amino acids: CAISEARETQYF.

This clonotype was counted only a few times. The chain uses TRBV20-1 and TRBJ1-1, with 8 bases lining up with TRBD1. Germline loops: CDR1 DFQATT, CDR2 SNEGSKA (reference sequence). Trimming cost V 6 bases and J 2 bases; bases outside gene matches: 8. The CDR3 is 14 residues long. CDR3 loop: CSARTGLLNTEAFF. CDR3 nucleotides: TGCAGTGCCCGGACAGGGCTGCTCAACACTGAAGCTTTCTTT.

The chain has TRBV27 and TRBJ1-1, with TRBD1 matching 10 bases. V shed 3 bases, J shed 11 bases, and the junction held 6 bases outside the gene matches. Looked up from germline, CDR1 is MNHEY and CDR2 is SMNVEV (reference sequence). The CDR3 is 13 amino acids. The CDR3 spells CASSFGTGEKAFF. The CDR3 bases are TGTGCCAGCAGTTTCGGGACAGGGGAAAAGGCTTTCTTT.